What follows are 30 T cell receptor beta chains derived from one specimen sequenced in a study of blood T cell repertoires in COVID-19. The repertoire was sequenced with immunoSEQ multiplex PCR; TCRdb's copy has only in-frame clones and lacks some. The table lists approximately 190,000 clones, about 85% of them singletons. Material: peripheral blood. Source of these receptors: a man aged 60 to 69 with active or convalescent COVID-19.

The chain has TRBV4-2 and TRBJ1-1; a possible D gene is TRBD1 (5 bases). The germline V gene has CDR1 LGHNA and CDR2 YNFKEQ. Trimming shortened V by 1 base and J by 0 bases, and 9 bases separated the two germline ends. This CDR3 contains 15 residues. Here the CDR3 DNA reads TGTGCCAGCAGCCAAGGACAGCTCATGAACACTGAAGCTTTCTTT. The encoded protein is CASSQGQLMNTEAFF.

This clone was observed a handful of times. The chain has TRBV5-1 and TRBJ1-2; 8 bases fit TRBD1. The CDR3 is made up of 14 amino acids. V gave up 4 bases and J gave up 2 bases; unmatched junction bases: 4. Germline V gene sequence: CDR1 SGHRS, CDR2 YFSETQ. For the CDR3, the DNA is TGCGCCAGCAGCCAGAGACAGGGGAACTATGGCTACACCTTC. Translated, it gives CASSQRQGNYGYTF.

The rearrangement uses TRBV24-1 and TRBJ2-1; 9 positions match TRBD2. Germline CDR1 is KGHDR and CDR2 is SFDVKD. CDR3 length: 15 amino acids. The V segment lost 3 bases and the J segment 4 bases; nucleotides outside the gene matches: 3. The CDR3 coding sequence is TGTGCCACCAGTGATAGGACTAGCGTATACAATGAGCAGTTCTTC. This sequence encodes CATSDRTSVYNEQFF.

This clone was found a few times. V usage is TRBV11-1 and J usage is TRBJ1-2; 10 nucleotides match TRBD1. The CDR3 spans 13 residues. Germline trimming cut 5 bases from V and 10 bases from J; bases unmatched to any gene: 7. The V gene's germline CDR1 is SGHAT and CDR2 FQDESV (reference sequence). The CDR3: CASSAGQGNSYTF. CDR3 DNA sequence: TGTGCCAGCAGCGCGGGACAGGGGAACTCCTACACCTTC.

In DNA form, the CDR3 reads TGTGCCAGCAGCTTTGGACAGCTCAATCAGCCCCAGCATTTT. This codes for CASSFGQLNQPQHF. The chain is built from TRBV7-9 and TRBJ1-5; possible D gene TRBD1, 6 bases. Germline-derived CDR1 and CDR2 are SEHNR and FQNEAQ (reference sequence). V gave up 3 bases and J gave up 3 bases, with 9 bases separating them. The CDR3 has 14 amino acids.

V usage is TRBV4-1 and J usage is TRBJ2-3, with 8 bases that match TRBD1. CDR1 MGHRA and CDR2 YSYEKL come from the germline V gene. This CDR3 comprises 13 residues. The junction had 5 bases not matched to a gene; V was cut back by 0 bases and J by 12 bases. The CDR3 bases are TGCGCCAGCAGCCAAGATGGGACAGGCGTTCAGTATTTT. Its translation: CASSQDGTGVQYF.

This chain links TRBV5-4 with TRBJ1-2, with D perhaps matching TRBD1 (6 bases). This CDR3 contains 15 residues. The V end lost 4 bases, the J end lost 7 bases, and 20 bases lay between the germline ends. CDR1 SGHNT and CDR2 YYREEE come from the germline V gene (reference sequence). CDR3 DNA: TGTGCCAGCAGCCCCTACGGGACAATTAGTGCTGGCTACACCTTC. This gives the protein CASSPYGTISAGYTF.

The chain recombines TRBV4-2 with TRBJ1-2; D is uncertain. Per germline, CDR1 LGHNA and CDR2 YNFKEQ. The ends were cut back, 0 bases at V and 7 bases at J, with 12 bases in the middle. The CDR3 runs 14 residues. As DNA, the CDR3 is TGTGCCAGCAGCCAAGAAGCAGGCTACTCTGGCTACACCTTC. This translates into CASSQEAGYSGYTF.

This clone was seen once. The chain links TRBV2 to TRBJ2-2; no clear D gene. The CDR3 is 14 amino acids. Germline CDR1 reads SNHLY; CDR2 reads FYNNEI. Between the trimmed V and J ends, which lost 8 bases and 0 bases, there was a span of 10 bases. CDR3 protein: CASHADSNTGELFF. The CDR3 bases are TGTGCCAGCCACGCAGATTCGAACACCGGGGAGCTGTTTTTT.

This sequence joins TRBV29-1 and TRBJ2-7; 7 bases match TRBD2. V lost 4 bases and J lost 10; bases outside the gene matches: 10. Per the germline V gene, CDR1 is SQVTM and CDR2 is ANQGSEA. The CDR3 sequence is 12 residues long. The CDR3 here is CSVGDAGVGQYF. The CDR3 DNA is TGCAGCGTTGGTGATGCGGGGGTGGGTCAGTACTTC.

This clone appeared once. The V and J genes are TRBV4-1 and TRBJ2-1; possible D gene TRBD2, 6 bases. The CDR3 has 17 residues. Per germline, CDR1 MGHRA and CDR2 YSYEKL. V lost 1 base and J 0 bases, leaving 13 bases between the germline ends. CDR3: CASSQGLARSSYNEQFF. The CDR3 DNA reads TGCGCCAGCAGCCAAGGGCTAGCGCGAAGCTCCTACAATGAGCAGTTCTTC.

The chain employs TRBV5-1 and TRBJ2-2; 7 nucleotides match TRBD1. The CDR3 extends over 16 amino acids. Germline-derived CDR1 and CDR2 are SGHRS and YFSETQ. Trimming at V came to 2 bases and at J to 3 bases, leaving 7 bases not matched to a gene. CDR3 loop: CASSLGGQTYTGELFF. The DNA for the CDR3 is TGCGCCAGCAGCTTAGGGGGACAGACTTACACCGGGGAGCTGTTTTTT. Drawing the rest from reference TRBV5-1 and TRBJ2-2, the complete variable domain is KAGVTQTPRYLIKTRGQQVTLSCSPISGHRSVSWYQQTPGQGLQFLFEYFSETQRNKGNFPGRFSGRQFSNSRSEMNVSTLELGDSALYLCASSLGGQTYTGELFFGEGSRLTVL.

The chain employs TRBV30 and TRBJ1-1; TRBD1 aligns across 7 bases. V was clipped by 7 bases and J by 5 bases; unmatched bases: 10. CDR1 and CDR2 from the germline V gene are GTSNPN and SVGIG (reference sequence). CDR3 length: 13 amino acids. The CDR3: CASDLRGRTEAFF. The DNA for the CDR3 is TGTGCCTCCGACCTCAGGGGGAGGACTGAAGCTTTCTTT.

The V call is TRBV6-1, the J call TRBJ1-2; D gene unclear. V was cut by 1 base and J by 5 bases, with 5 bases left in between. Germline V gives CDR1 MNHNS, CDR2 SASEGT. The CDR3 contains 12 residues. For the CDR3, the DNA is TGTGCCAGCAGTGAAGGCGGGTATGGCTACACCTTC. Protein: CASSEGGYGYTF.

The CDR3 sequence is CASSFRGTYGTGELFF. The CDR3 DNA reads as TGTGCCAGCAGCTTTAGGGGGACCTATGGGACCGGGGAGCTGTTTTTT. The chain couples TRBV11-2 to TRBJ2-2; TRBD1 might be the D (6 bases). This CDR3 is built from 16 residues. V was pared by 3 bases and J by 5 bases, with 16 bases between. Looked up from germline, CDR1 is SGHAT and CDR2 is FQNNGV.

The chain is built from TRBV21-1 and TRBJ2-3; TRBD2, the table's D call, was not compared with the DNA. TRBV21-1 is reported as a pseudogene. The CDR3 totals 11 residues. The CDR3 nucleotides are TGTGCCAGCAGCAGAGGGAATACGCAGTATTTT. Its protein is CASSRGNTQYF.

Note on this clone: Additional DNA sequences in this sample encode the identical CDR3. The chain recombines TRBV7-3 with TRBJ1-1, with D uncertain. The germline V and J ends were trimmed by 3 bases and 3 bases, with 11 bases remaining between them. The CDR3 runs to 14 residues. Germline CDR1 reads SGHTA; CDR2 reads FQGTGA. The CDR3 reads CASSLEASDTEAFF. In DNA, the CDR3 is TGTGCCAGCAGCTTGGAGGCTTCGGACACTGAAGCTTTCTTT.

CDR3 in amino acids: CASSPVGGGLNEQFF. The DNA of the CDR3 is TGTGCCAGCAGCCCGGTTGGGGGGGGCTTGAATGAGCAGTTCTTC. The chain has TRBV5-5 and TRBJ2-1; D is possibly TRBD2 (7 bases). Germline assignment: CDR1 SGHKS and CDR2 YYEKEE (reference sequence). The CDR3 runs 15 residues. The V and J ends lost 4 bases and 7 bases respectively, with 18 bases between them. Using reference TRBV5-5 and TRBJ2-1 for the parts outside the CDR3, the full variable domain is DAGVTQSPTHLIKTRGQQVTLRCSPISGHKSVSWYQQVLGQGPQFIFQYYEKEERGRGNFPDRFSARQFPNYSSELNVNALLLGDSALYLCASSPVGGGLNEQFFGPGTRLTVL.

The chain is built from TRBV5-1 and TRBJ2-3, with TRBD2 matching over 7 bases. V was clipped by 7 bases and J by 1 base; unmatched bases: 6. The V gene's germline CDR1 is SGHRS and CDR2 YFSETQ. CDR3 length: 14 amino acids. The DNA of the CDR3 is TGCGCCAGCGGAAGCGGGGAACGCACAGATACGCAGTATTTT. Residues: CASGSGERTDTQYF.

The table lists this clone with a few counts. The chain recombines TRBV10-3 with TRBJ2-7; TRBD2 might be the D (6 bases). The CDR3 is 14 residues long. Germline V gives CDR1 ENHRY, CDR2 SYGVKD. V shed 3 bases and J shed 3 bases, with 12 bases lying between them. CDR3 nucleotide sequence: TGTGCCATCAGTGATATAAGGGAGGTCTACGAGCAGTACTTC. Residues: CAISDIREVYEQYF.

This rearrangement joins TRBV11-2 to TRBJ1-4; possibly TRBD1 for D (5 bases). CDR1 SGHAT and CDR2 FQNNGV come from the germline V gene. V gave up 2 bases and J gave up 3 bases, with 10 bases separating them. This CDR3 spans 15 amino acids. The CDR3 region is CASSLWWGANEKLFF. The CDR3 DNA reads TGTGCCAGCAGCTTATGGTGGGGGGCTAATGAAAAACTGTTTTTT.

The chain uses TRBV10-3 and TRBJ2-2, with 11 bases fitting TRBD2. Germline trimming cut 7 bases from V and 4 bases from J; bases unmatched to any gene: 8. Germline assignment: CDR1 ENHRY and CDR2 SYGVKD. CDR3 size: 16 residues. The CDR3 region is CAITSTSGVVTGELFF. For the CDR3, the DNA is TGTGCCATCACCTCGACTAGCGGGGTAGTCACCGGGGAGCTGTTTTTT.

The V call is TRBV10-3, the J call TRBJ1-1, with 8 bases lining up with TRBD1. Trimming removed 7 bases from V and 5 bases from J; junction bases left unmatched: 12. Germline CDR1 and CDR2: ENHRY and SYGVKD. CDR3 length: 15 amino acids. DNA for the CDR3: TGTGCCATCACCCCAGGGGGCGGAAGAGATACTGAAGCTTTCTTT. As protein: CAITPGGGRDTEAFF.

The CDR3 is CASSQAASGGTYNEQFF. The CDR3, as DNA: TGTGCCAGCAGCCAGGCTGCTAGCGGGGGGACATACAATGAGCAGTTCTTC. The rearrangement joins TRBV4-2 to TRBJ2-1; 11 positions match TRBD2. With V trimmed by 3 bases and J by 4 bases, 8 bases remained unmatched. The germline CDR1 and CDR2 sequences are LGHNA and YNFKEQ. This CDR3 region has 17 residues.

The V and J genes are TRBV9 and TRBJ2-1, with a possible D match to TRBD2 (6 bases). There are 14 residues in the CDR3. CDR1 is SGDLS, CDR2 YYNGEE, per germline. Trimming cost V 3 bases and J 9 bases, with 16 bases left between them. The CDR3 sequence: CASSETTSSTEQFF. CDR3 in DNA: TGTGCCAGCAGCGAAACGACTAGTTCTACTGAGCAGTTCTTC.

The chain uses TRBV6-5 and TRBJ1-3; 7 nucleotides line up with TRBD1. The CDR3 is 14 amino acids. The germline gives CDR1 MNHEY, CDR2 SVGAGI. Trimming cost V 6 bases and J 10 bases; bases outside gene matches: 12. This chain's CDR3 is CASSTDRITSTIYF. The CDR3, as DNA: TGTGCCAGCAGCACGGACAGGATCACTAGTACCATATATTTT.

The chain uses TRBV19 and TRBJ1-2, with TRBD1 as a possible D gene (5 bases). The CDR3 has 14 amino acids. V was trimmed by 4 bases and J by 2 bases, leaving 11 bases between them. Germline V gene data show CDR1 as LNHDA and CDR2 as SQIVND (reference sequence). CDR3 region: CASSNPTENYGYTF. The CDR3 bases are TGTGCCAGTAGTAACCCGACAGAAAACTATGGCTACACCTTC.

With regard to this clone: A much larger clone is a single base away; this may be a read error. This CDR3 is also generated by other DNA sequences in the sample. The chain couples TRBV11-2 to TRBJ2-7; TRBD1 agrees at 9 bases. Per germline, CDR1 SGHAT and CDR2 FQNNGV. This CDR3 is built from 15 residues. The V segment lost 1 base and the J segment 2 bases; nucleotides outside the gene matches: 3. In nucleotides, the CDR3 is TGTGCCAGCAGCTTAGTGGGACAGGGAACCTACGAGCAGTACTTC. It yields the protein CASSLVGQGTYEQYF.

The genes are TRBV5-1 and TRBJ2-3, with D tentatively TRBD1 (5 bases). This CDR3 has 16 amino acids. In germline, CDR1 is SGHRS, CDR2 YFSETQ. With 3 bases removed from V and 0 bases from J, the gap between germline ends came to 14 bases. The CDR3 DNA is TGCGCCAGCAGCTCCCAGGGTTGGGCTAGCACAGATACGCAGTATTTT. Amino acids: CASSSQGWASTDTQYF.

This clone has only one observation. V usage is TRBV5-4 and J usage is TRBJ1-2, with 7 bases matching TRBD1. J gave up 0 bases and V 4 bases, and 6 bases lay outside the gene matches. The CDR3 sequence is 15 residues long. Germline loops: CDR1 SGHNT, CDR2 YYREEE (reference sequence). The chain's CDR3 is CASSPGTETNYGYTF. CDR3 nucleotides: TGTGCCAGCAGCCCTGGGACAGAAACTAACTATGGCTACACCTTC.